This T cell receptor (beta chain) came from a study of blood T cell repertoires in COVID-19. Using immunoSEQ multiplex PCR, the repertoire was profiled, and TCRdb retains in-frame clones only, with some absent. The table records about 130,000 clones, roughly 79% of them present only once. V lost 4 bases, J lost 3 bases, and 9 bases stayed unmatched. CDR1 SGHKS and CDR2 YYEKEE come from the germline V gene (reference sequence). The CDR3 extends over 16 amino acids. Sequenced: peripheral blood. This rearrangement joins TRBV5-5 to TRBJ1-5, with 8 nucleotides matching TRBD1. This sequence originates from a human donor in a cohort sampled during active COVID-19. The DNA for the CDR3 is TGTGCCAGCAGCCACACCCCACAGGGGGACAATCAGCCCCAGCATTTT. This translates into CASSHTPQGDNQPQHF.